Here is one T cell receptor (beta chain) with its context. Its antigen is unknown. Base qualities are not at hand, and no much larger clone is one base apart. A patient counted as having stable Graves' hyperthyroidism if no progression to ophthalmopathy occurred over 18 months of follow-up. Hyperthyroidism patients were aged 18 to 65 years and newly diagnosed, with disease duration of less than 2 months. Exclusion was applied to patients with uncontrolled infections, other autoimmune diseases, pregnancy or lactation. Diagnoses relied on clinical symptoms, serum thyroxine and TRAb, thyroid ultrasound and orbital computed tomography. Trizol reagent was used to extract total RNA, and RNA quality was then checked on an Agilent 2100 Bioanalyzer. The data belong to a study of T cells in Graves' hyperthyroidism and ophthalmopathy (dated by TCRdb to the late 2010s). About the full investigation: To identify distinguishing TCR V-J signatures, a discovery cohort of 90 to 100 patients was used, comprising 43 with Graves' ophthalmopathy and roughly 60 with stable Graves' hyperthyroidism. Whether ophthalmopathy could be predicted prospectively was tested in an independent validation cohort made up of under 20 hyperthyroidism patients plus 17 patients who later progressed to ophthalmopathy. The 100 or so discovery patients were randomly split 7:3 into training and test sets. The study also compared thyroid tissue and blood T-cell repertoires from five or six Graves' hyperthyroidism patients. Once sampling was done, hyperthyroidism patients were given methimazole at a starting dose of 30 mg daily, whereas ophthalmopathy patients were given high-dose intravenous methylprednisolone. According to the paper, TCR Vbeta CDR3 sequencing was carried out on some 140 peripheral blood samples, which came from 40 to 45 ophthalmopathy, 70 to 80 hyperthyroidism and roughly 17 progressor patients.

CDR3 length: 16 amino acids, cysteine to phenylalanine. The kept DNA is CDR3 alone, 48 bases in frame from the first base. CDR1 MRHNA and CDR2 SNTAGT were looked up in the germline V gene. V loses 6 bases, J loses 4 bases, and the germline ends lie 16 bases apart. TCR beta CDR3 regions were amplified from RNA transcripts. A first-round RT-PCR of the TCR CDR3 used the HTBI primer set with the Qiagen OneStep RT-PCR kit. A second multiplex PCR round built the libraries, followed by size selection and purification. Libraries were sequenced paired-end with 100 bp reads on an Illumina HiSeq2000. On the authors' methods: Raw data were processed with SOAPnuke, discarding reads with adapters, uncalled bases, mean Phred below 15, or no exact constant-primer or identifier match. High-quality paired reads were merged using COPE v1.2.5, and each unique nucleotide sequence was defined as a clonotype. MiTCR v1.1 was used to align clonotypes to the IMGT TRBV, TRBD and TRBJ reference segments. Analysis was restricted to V-J combinations with a frequency above 0.0001, which covered 99.2% of repertoires. A TCS score was defined as the ratio of F50 (clonal expansion) to E x V (chaos), with BLOSUM62-based TCRdist applied between CDR3 peptides within each V-J. Welch's t-statistics and random forest reduced fewer than 600 V-J features to fewer than 15, which were used in a naive Bayes classifier (R e1071). The similarity between thyroid and blood repertoires was quantified using the Morisita-Horn index. TCRdb reprocessing: public reads trimmed at Q25 with fastp, clones called with MiXCR, in-frame beta chains kept. Here each entry gathers all rows of one CDR3 protein and keeps the most common genes and DNA. TCRdb's processing, not the authors' own work, is the source of the V and J calls. The table for this sample lists about 540,000 distinct CDR3 sequences; under 60% of them were counted only once. The ten largest account for around 7.7% of the sample.

Overall study outcomes, separate from this receptor: A model built on a 13 V-J signature distinguished ophthalmopathy from stable hyperthyroidism, reaching roughly 88% sensitivity and around 81% specificity in cross-validation and 80%/75% in testing. In validation, the model predicted progression to ophthalmopathy a median of approximately 6.3 months before onset, with about 71% sensitivity and 72.22% specificity. Most expanded thyroid clonotypes (frequency above 0.001) were also detected in blood, suggesting blood repertoires may reflect thyroid immune responses. Sample size was not statistically predetermined, and investigators were not blinded to group allocation.

This chain joins TRBV6-4 to TRBJ2-6; the D segment may tentatively be TRBD1 or TRBD2, each giving 6 matched bases. This receptor was identified in a woman aged 18-29 years with Graves' hyperthyroidism. The sample consisted of peripheral blood or thyroid tissue (not recorded which). The DNA reads as follows: TGTGCCAGCAGCCAGGTTGGAGGGACAGGGGCCAACGTCCTGACTTTC. Its product reads: CASSQVGGTGANVLTF.